Listed here are 27 T cell receptor beta chains from one sample, sequenced in a study of T cells in narcolepsy. Only in-frame clones appear in the TCRdb table, and some are missing; sequencing was by immunoSEQ multiplex PCR. The repertoire has around 34,000 clones, roughly 80% of them found once; the top ten carry 3.8%. The specimen sequenced was memory (CD45RA-) CD4+ T cells from blood. Source of these receptors: a human donor in good health.

This clone has a handful of counts. The chain joins TRBV6-5 to TRBJ1-1; 7 nucleotides line up with TRBD1. Germline CDR1 is MNHEY and CDR2 is SVGAGI. The CDR3 is 14 residues long. The ends lost 6 bases at V and 0 bases at J; junction bases unmatched: 4. CDR3 sequence (DNA): TGTGCCAGCAGCCCCGGGACAGTGAACACTGAAGCTTTCTTT. It is translated as CASSPGTVNTEAFF.

This clone was detected once. This sequence joins TRBV30 and TRBJ1-5; D uncertain. The germline CDR1 and CDR2 sequences are GTSNPN and SVGIG (reference sequence). The CDR3 totals 13 residues. The V and J ends lost 3 bases and 1 base respectively, with 7 bases between them. The CDR3 loop is CAWRADSNQPQHF. DNA for the CDR3: TGTGCCTGGAGGGCGGACAGCAATCAGCCCCAGCATTTT.

This clone occurred once. The genes are TRBV7-2 and TRBJ2-6; no firm D call. Germline V gene lookup returns CDR1 SGHTA and CDR2 FQGNSA. The length of the CDR3 is 15 residues. V was shortened by 5 bases and J by 0 bases, with 8 bases between the two germline ends. This chain's CDR3 is CASSTAPSGANVLTF. In DNA form, the CDR3 reads TGTGCCAGCAGCACCGCACCCTCTGGGGCCAACGTCCTGACTTTC.

Only a few counts were recorded for this clone. V usage is TRBV2 and J usage is TRBJ1-6; 10 bases fit TRBD1. The CDR3 runs to 15 residues. Looked up from germline, CDR1 is SNHLY and CDR2 is FYNNEI. The V gene end was trimmed by 3 bases and the J gene end by 10 bases; junction bases not matched to a gene: 6. This CDR3 is CASSDRGTGVSPLHF. The CDR3 coding sequence is TGTGCCAGCAGTGACCGCGGGACAGGGGTCTCACCCCTCCACTTT. Full variable domain (outside the CDR3, taken from reference TRBV2 and TRBJ1-6): EPEVTQTPSHQVTQMGQEVILRCVPISNHLYFYWYRQILGQKVEFLVSFYNNEISEKSEIFDDQFSVERPDGSNFTLKIRSTKLEDSAMYFCASSDRGTGVSPLHFGNGTRLTVT.

The chain carries TRBV19 and TRBJ1-1; possibly TRBD1 for D (6 bases). The CDR3 spans 15 residues. The V and J ends lost 8 bases and 4 bases respectively, with 20 bases between them. Germline assignment: CDR1 LNHDA and CDR2 SQIVND (reference sequence). CDR3 DNA: TGTGCCAGTTTCGGGGGGCTGGGCTTAGGCACTGAAGCTTTCTTT. Translating gives CASFGGLGLGTEAFF.

Only a few counts were recorded for this clone. The V and J genes are TRBV2 and TRBJ2-1; a weak D match, TRBD1 (6 bases). With 5 bases removed from V and 5 bases from J, the gap between germline ends came to 19 bases. This CDR3 has 16 residues. Germline V gives CDR1 SNHLY, CDR2 FYNNEI. The CDR3 region is CASSRLTGDFHNEQFF. The CDR3 nucleotides read TGTGCCAGCAGTCGACTGACAGGTGACTTTCACAATGAGCAGTTCTTC.

This clone was detected a few times. CDR3 sequence (DNA): TGTGCCAGCAGTTCATGGCAGACTACTGAAGCTTTCTTT. As protein: CASSSWQTTEAFF. The V gene is TRBV6-1, the J gene TRBJ1-1; no definite D call. V gave up 5 bases and J gave up 5 bases, with 12 bases separating them. Looked up from germline, CDR1 is MNHNS and CDR2 is SASEGT. This CDR3 contains 13 residues.

The gene calls are TRBV30 and TRBJ1-1; D is uncertain. The CDR3 is 13 residues long. Trimming stripped 4 bases from V and 0 bases from J, with 9 bases between. Germline values: CDR1 GTSNPN, CDR2 SVGIG (reference sequence). CDR3 residues: CAWTLSMNTEAFF. Here the CDR3 DNA reads TGTGCCTGGACCCTCTCTATGAACACTGAAGCTTTCTTT.

The chain links TRBV18 to TRBJ1-6; weak D call: TRBD1 (6 bases). Trimming shortened V by 6 bases and J by 7 bases, and 16 bases separated the two germline ends. CDR1 is KGHSH and CDR2 is LQKENI in the germline V gene. The CDR3 totals 15 residues. CDR3 coding DNA: TGTGCCAGCTCCGTCCACCGGGACAAGAATTCACCCCTCCACTTT. Its translation is CASSVHRDKNSPLHF.

J is TRBJ2-3 and V is TRBV5-1, with TRBD1 matching 8 bases. The CDR3 covers 13 residues. With 5 bases clipped from V and 1 base from J, the junction kept 0 bases outside the gene matches. Germline CDR1 reads SGHRS; CDR2 reads YFSETQ. The DNA for the CDR3 is TGCGCCAGCAGGGGACAGGGCACAGATACGCAGTATTTT. Translation gives CASRGQGTDTQYF.

As for this clone: Other DNA sequences in the same sample also yield this CDR3. The gene calls are TRBV10-2 and TRBJ2-1; 8 nucleotides agree with TRBD2. The V gene end was trimmed by 6 bases and the J gene end by 0 bases; junction bases not matched to a gene: 4. Germline-derived CDR1 and CDR2 are WSHSY and SAAADI. The CDR3 is 15 residues long. CDR3 bases: TGCGCCAGCAGCGGGAGGGAGAGCTCCTACAATGAGCAGTTCTTC. Protein product: CASSGRESSYNEQFF.

This sequence joins TRBV2 and TRBJ1-3, with D unresolved. Trimming cost V 3 bases and J 4 bases, with 16 bases left between them. This CDR3 is built from 16 residues. Per germline, CDR1 SNHLY and CDR2 FYNNEI. CDR3 coding DNA: TGTGCCAGCAGTGATCGCGGACCAGCGACGGGAAACACCATATATTTT. This gives the protein CASSDRGPATGNTIYF.

J is TRBJ2-5 and V is TRBV4-1, with 8 bases matching TRBD2. From germline, CDR1 is MGHRA and CDR2 YSYEKL. CDR3 size: 14 residues. J was trimmed by 5 bases and V by 3 bases; bases with no gene match: 5. The CDR3 loop reads CASSQSRGGETQYF. The CDR3 bases are TGCGCCAGCAGCCAGAGTCGGGGGGGGGAGACCCAGTACTTC.

J is TRBJ2-3 and V is TRBV5-8, with 7 bases fitting TRBD2. Germline loops: CDR1 SGHTS, CDR2 YDEGEE. The CDR3 spans 15 residues. The ends lost 6 bases at V and 2 bases at J; junction bases unmatched: 9. CDR3 sequence reads: CASTFRGDDTDTQYF. The CDR3 DNA sequence: TGTGCCAGCACCTTCCGGGGGGACGACACAGATACGCAGTATTTT. Drawing the rest from reference TRBV5-8 and TRBJ2-3, the complete variable domain is EAGVTQSPTHLIKTRGQQATLRCSPISGHTSVYWYQQALGLGLQFLLWYDEGEERNRGNFPPRFSGRQFPNYSSELNVNALELEDSALYLCASTFRGDDTDTQYFGPGTRLTVL.

The rearrangement links TRBV2 to TRBJ2-1; no firm D call. The CDR3 is 11 residues long. Trimming took 6 bases from V and 6 from J, leaving 6 bases between them. Germline loops: CDR1 SNHLY, CDR2 FYNNEI. CDR3 in DNA: TGTGCCAGCAGGGCCCTCAATGAGCAGTTCTTC. It codes for CASRALNEQFF.

This clone turned up a few times. V is TRBV4-1 and J is TRBJ1-2; D might be TRBD1 (5 bases). This CDR3 contains 14 residues. Germline V gene sequence: CDR1 MGHRA, CDR2 YSYEKL. Trimming took 0 bases from V and 5 from J, leaving 10 bases between them. CDR3 sequence: CASSQDFGTYGYTF. Here the CDR3 DNA reads TGCGCCAGCAGCCAAGACTTTGGGACTTATGGCTACACCTTC.

In this sample, this clone turned up once. The chain employs TRBV5-1 and TRBJ1-3; possibly TRBD1 for D (6 bases). The CDR3 runs 14 residues. Germline assignment: CDR1 SGHRS and CDR2 YFSETQ. With 7 bases removed from V and 3 bases from J, the gap between germline ends came to 14 bases. The CDR3 region is CASEGGRGGNTIYF. In nucleotides, the CDR3 is TGCGCCAGCGAGGGGGGAAGAGGTGGAAACACCATATATTTT.

The rearrangement joins TRBV5-4 to TRBJ1-1, with D perhaps TRBD1 (5 bases). The germline V and J ends were trimmed by 0 bases and 3 bases, with 9 bases remaining between them. Germline values: CDR1 SGHNT, CDR2 YYREEE (reference sequence). This CDR3 is built from 14 residues. The CDR3 sequence is CASSLAGGYTEAFF. The CDR3 nucleotides read TGTGCCAGCAGCTTGGCCGGGGGGTACACTGAAGCTTTCTTT.

In this sample, this clone turned up a few times. J is TRBJ1-2 and V is TRBV19, with D possibly being TRBD1 (5 bases). The V gene's germline CDR1 is LNHDA and CDR2 SQIVND (reference sequence). The V end was cut by 2 bases, the J end by 7 bases, with 11 bases between. This CDR3 region has 13 residues. For the CDR3, the DNA is TGTGCCAGTAGTATAAGGGGTGTCGGTGGCTACACCTTC. Protein: CASSIRGVGGYTF.

The chain has TRBV6-1 and TRBJ2-7; TRBD2 agrees at 8 bases. Losses at the gene ends were 4 bases for V and 0 bases for J; bases not matched to a gene: 5. The CDR3 sequence is 15 residues long. Germline CDR1 and CDR2: MNHNS and SASEGT. The CDR3 loop is CASSGTGGISYEQYF. The CDR3 region has the DNA TGTGCCAGCAGTGGTACGGGGGGGATCTCCTACGAGCAGTACTTC.

The chain links TRBV5-5 to TRBJ1-3; D uncertain. Germline V gene data show CDR1 as SGHKS and CDR2 as YYEKEE (reference sequence). CDR3 length: 14 amino acids. V gave up 2 bases and J gave up 1 base, with 7 bases separating them. The CDR3 bases are TGTGCCAGCAGCTTAATAGGATCTGGAAACACCATATATTTT. This sequence encodes CASSLIGSGNTIYF. The full variable domain, in which reference TRBV5-5 and TRBJ1-3 provide the parts outside the CDR3, is DAGVTQSPTHLIKTRGQQVTLRCSPISGHKSVSWYQQVLGQGPQFIFQYYEKEERGRGNFPDRFSARQFPNYSSELNVNALLLGDSALYLCASSLIGSGNTIYFGEGSWLTVV.

This chain joins TRBV19 and TRBJ2-7; D tentatively fits TRBD1 or TRBD2 (6 bases each). Germline loops: CDR1 LNHDA, CDR2 SQIVND (reference sequence). The CDR3 totals 15 residues. Trimming shortened V by 3 bases and J by 5 bases, and 17 bases separated the two germline ends. The CDR3 spells CASSINGGQFNEQYF. DNA for the CDR3: TGTGCCAGTAGTATTAACGGGGGCCAATTCAACGAGCAGTACTTC.

In DNA, the CDR3 is TGTGCCACCAGCAATCCGTCCGCGGGAGTATTAAAGACCCAGTACTTC. Translating it yields CATSNPSAGVLKTQYF. The chain has TRBV15 and TRBJ2-5; 7 bases are a match to TRBD2. Germline CDR1 and CDR2: LNHNV and YYDKDF (reference sequence). This CDR3 is built from 16 residues. Losses at the gene ends were 4 bases for V and 6 bases for J; bases not matched to a gene: 14. Based on the CDR3 plus reference TRBV15 and TRBJ2-5, the full variable domain is DAMVIQNPRYQVTQFGKPVTLSCSQTLNHNVMYWYQQKSSQAPKLLFHYYDKDFNNEADTPDNFQSRRPNTSFCFLDIRSPGLGDTAMYLCATSNPSAGVLKTQYFGPGTRLLVL.

The V call is TRBV6-6, the J call TRBJ2-1; TRBD2 aligns across 11 bases. This CDR3 is 16 amino acids long. Germline V gene sequence: CDR1 MNHNY, CDR2 SVGAGI (reference sequence). Trimming took 6 bases from V and 9 from J; bases not matched to a gene: 13. The CDR3 DNA reads TGTGCCAGCAGACAGACTAGCGGGGCCCGTTGGGGTGAGCAGTTCTTC. This translates into CASRQTSGARWGEQFF.

The rearrangement joins TRBV11-3 to TRBJ1-2; the D is unclear. Germline V gene data show CDR1 as SGHNT and CDR2 as YENEEA. V was shortened by 4 bases and J by 5 bases, with 5 bases between the two germline ends. There are 11 residues in the CDR3. CDR3 sequence reads: CASSYTYGYTF. CDR3 bases: TGTGCCAGCAGCTACACATATGGCTACACCTTC.

The chain recombines TRBV5-1 with TRBJ2-5; 9 bases align to TRBD1. Germline CDR1 reads SGHRS; CDR2 reads YFSETQ. This CDR3 contains 16 residues. J lost 3 bases, V lost 0 bases, and 6 bases had no gene match. The CDR3 sequence is CASSLEPGTGKETQYF. CDR3 DNA: TGCGCCAGCAGCTTGGAACCCGGGACAGGGAAAGAGACCCAGTACTTC.

This clone was recorded a few times. The chain employs TRBV4-1 and TRBJ2-1; D unresolved. V lost 4 bases, J lost 6 bases, and 22 bases lay in between. The CDR3 runs 17 residues. Germline assignment: CDR1 MGHRA and CDR2 YSYEKL. The CDR3 is CASSPILTHIASNEQFF. In nucleotides, the CDR3 is TGCGCCAGCAGCCCCATCCTAACACATATTGCTAGCAATGAGCAGTTCTTC.